One sample yielded the 17 T cell receptor beta chains listed below, sequenced in a study of human T cells and chemical hapten exposure. The sample's time point: patch test 3, about 24 weeks after DPC sensitization. Noted treatment: therapeutic diphenylcyclopropenone sensitization with weekly scalp DPC. A single record per CDR3 protein comes from TCRdb applying MiXCR to the RACE reads. The table has over 100,000 distinct CDR3 sequences, roughly 10% seen once; the top ten hold around 2.4%. The sequencing here drew on whole blood, taken in connection with sensitization to the hapten diphenylcyclopropenone (DPC). The receptors derive from a woman between 45 and 60 years old with alopecia areata. Some clones in this sample may be carry-over from other donors' samples.

The chain carries TRBV5-6 and TRBJ2-2; D possibly uses TRBD1 or TRBD2 (5 bases each). Between the trimmed V and J ends, which lost 3 bases and 1 base, there was a span of 10 bases. Germline V lookup: CDR1 SGHDT, CDR2 YYEEEE. This CDR3 has 15 residues. The CDR3 DNA sequence: TGTGCCAGCAGCTGGGGACCGCTGAACACCGGGGAGCTGTTTTTT. It translates to CASSWGPLNTGELFF.

This CDR3 is CASSLAELMNTEAFF. Written as DNA, the CDR3 is TGTGCCAGCAGCTTAGCGGAACTTATGAACACTGAAGCTTTCTTT. V is TRBV7-9 and J is TRBJ1-1; D is undetermined. Trimming removed 0 bases at V and 0 bases at J, with 8 bases between. CDR3 length equals 15 residues. In germline, CDR1 is SEHNR, CDR2 FQNEAQ (reference sequence).

This clonotype was counted only a few times. The J gene is TRBJ2-7, the V gene TRBV28, with D perhaps TRBD1 (5 bases). In germline, CDR1 is MDHEN, CDR2 SYDVKM. Trimming stripped 3 bases from V and 0 bases from J, with 12 bases between. The CDR3 sequence is 15 residues long. The CDR3: CASSFGTGSSYEQYF. The CDR3 DNA is TGTGCCAGCAGTTTCGGAACAGGAAGCTCCTACGAGCAGTACTTC.

This clonotype was recorded a few times. J is TRBJ2-6 and V is TRBV21-1; no DNA check was done on the table's D call, TRBD2. TRBV21-1 is tagged as a pseudogene. The CDR3 sequence is 19 residues long. The CDR3 nucleotides read TGTGCCAGCAGCAAGCGGGCGGCAGGGTCCAGGGCAGGGGCCAACGTCCTGACTTTC. Encoded protein: CASSKRAAGSRAGANVLTF.

This clonotype showed up just a few times. V is TRBV7-2 and J is TRBJ2-3, with 12 nucleotides matching TRBD2. This CDR3 contains 19 residues. V dropped 1 base and J dropped 0; count of bases not matched to a gene: 8. The germline gives CDR1 SGHTA, CDR2 FQGNSA. DNA of the CDR3: TGTGCCAGCAGCTTAGGGCTAGCGGGAGGGCGAACTAGCACAGATACGCAGTATTTT. Translating it yields CASSLGLAGGRTSTDTQYF. Using reference TRBV7-2 and TRBJ2-3 for the parts outside the CDR3, the full variable domain is GAGVSQSPSNKVTEKGKDVELRCDPISGHTALYWYRQSLGQGLEFLIYFQGNSAPDKSGLPSDRFSAERTGGSVSTLTIQRTQQEDSAVYLCASSLGLAGGRTSTDTQYFGPGTRLTVL.

This chain links TRBV28 with TRBJ1-5, with 7 bases matching TRBD1. Germline assignment: CDR1 MDHEN and CDR2 SYDVKM. Losses at the gene ends were 2 bases for V and 5 bases for J; bases not matched to a gene: 9. The CDR3 consists of 16 residues. The CDR3 loop reads CASSLGTALGDQPQHF. CDR3 sequence (DNA): TGTGCCAGCAGTTTAGGGACAGCCTTAGGGGATCAGCCCCAGCATTTT.

This clonotype was seen repeatedly, ten times or more. As DNA, the CDR3 is TGTGCCAGCAGTTCGTCCACTAGATTCGATGAGCAGTTCTTC. As protein: CASSSSTRFDEQFF. This sequence joins TRBV6-5 and TRBJ2-1, with D maybe TRBD2 (5 bases). Between the trimmed V and J ends, which lost 4 bases and 8 bases, there was a span of 15 bases. This CDR3 has 14 amino acids. From germline, CDR1 is MNHEY and CDR2 SVGAGI.

In its sample, this clonotype was seen many times. The gene calls are TRBV5-5 and TRBJ2-1; possibly TRBD2 for D (6 bases). Germline CDR1 is SGHKS and CDR2 is YYEKEE (reference sequence). The CDR3 spans 15 residues. Trimming pared 0 bases from V and 4 bases from J, leaving 11 bases between. In DNA form, the CDR3 reads TGTGCCAGCAGCTTGGGGGCTAGCGTGTACAATGAGCAGTTCTTC. Translated, it gives CASSLGASVYNEQFF.

V usage is TRBV27 and J usage is TRBJ1-5; unclear D gene. CDR1 is MNHEY and CDR2 is SMNVEV in the germline V gene (reference sequence). Trimming took off 0 bases at V and 2 bases at J, with 8 bases between the two ends. CDR3 length equals 15 residues. The chain's CDR3 is CASSLSGVGNQPQHF. CDR3 DNA sequence: TGTGCCAGCAGTTTATCGGGCGTCGGCAATCAGCCCCAGCATTTT.

This clonotype was counted a few times. The chain carries TRBV7-2 and TRBJ2-3, with D perhaps matching TRBD1 (6 bases). V lost 0 bases, J lost 5 bases, and 9 bases lay in between. CDR3 length: 14 amino acids. Germline V gene data show CDR1 as SGHTA and CDR2 as FQGNSA. For the CDR3, the DNA is TGTGCCAGCAGCTTAGCGAGGGGGAGAGATACGCAGTATTTT. It specifies CASSLARGRDTQYF.

This clonotype was recorded many times. The rearrangement joins TRBV7-9 to TRBJ2-3; D perhaps matches TRBD2 (5 bases). Germline CDR1 and CDR2: SEHNR and FQNEAQ (reference sequence). Trimming pared 5 bases from V and 0 bases from J, leaving 12 bases between. This CDR3 is built from 15 residues. The CDR3 reads CASSPKGSSTDTQYF. The CDR3, as DNA: TGTGCCAGCAGCCCGAAAGGGAGTAGCACAGATACGCAGTATTTT.

The V call is TRBV6-1, the J call TRBJ2-7; D not certain. Germline V gene data show CDR1 as MNHNS and CDR2 as SASEGT. V was clipped by 4 bases and J by 5 bases, with 12 bases between them. This CDR3 is built from 13 residues. The CDR3 DNA follows: TGTGCCAGCAGTGGTGTAGGGTGGCACGAGCAGTACTTC. Its translation: CASSGVGWHEQYF.

This chain links TRBV6-1 with TRBJ1-6, with no clear D. Germline V gives CDR1 MNHNS, CDR2 SASEGT. Deletions cut 8 bases from V and 8 bases from J, with 13 bases between. The CDR3 sequence is 13 residues long. DNA for the CDR3: TGTGCCAGCCGGACCGAAAATCATTCACCCCTCCACTTT. Encoded protein: CASRTENHSPLHF.

This clonotype has a count of ten or more. V is TRBV6-1 and J is TRBJ1-2; D may be TRBD1 (5 bases). V was cut by 2 bases and J by 6 bases, with 13 bases left in between. Germline V gene data show CDR1 as MNHNS and CDR2 as SASEGT. CDR3 size: 14 residues. The chain's CDR3 is CASSERRGGDGYTF. DNA of the CDR3: TGTGCCAGCAGTGAACGAAGGGGCGGAGATGGCTACACCTTC.

This clonotype was seen a few times. CDR3 DNA: TGCAGCGTGGCTAGCGGGAGGGCCTTCTACGAGCAGTACTTC. It translates to CSVASGRAFYEQYF. This sequence joins TRBV29-1 and TRBJ2-7, with 12 bases that match TRBD2. In germline, CDR1 is SQVTM, CDR2 ANQGSEA. CDR3 size: 14 residues. The V and J ends lost 6 bases and 3 bases, in that order; junction bases with no gene match: 6.

This clonotype was found many times. The rearrangement uses TRBV20-1 and TRBJ2-5, with a weak D call TRBD2 (6 bases). The germline CDR1 and CDR2 sequences are DFQATT and SNEGSKA (reference sequence). Between the trimmed V and J ends, which lost 6 bases and 2 bases, there was a span of 16 bases. CDR3 length: 14 residues. The CDR3 DNA sequence: TGCAGTGCCGTAGATATTAGCGGACAAGAGACCCAGTACTTC. Protein sequence: CSAVDISGQETQYF.

This clonotype was picked up many times. The V and J genes are TRBV29-1 and TRBJ2-1; TRBD2 aligns across 7 bases. The ends lost 7 bases at V and 7 bases at J; junction bases unmatched: 4. Germline lookup yields CDR1 SQVTM and CDR2 ANQGSEA. This CDR3 comprises 11 residues. CDR3 residues: CSAPGRNEQFF. CDR3 nucleotide sequence: TGCAGCGCCCCCGGGAGGAATGAGCAGTTCTTC.